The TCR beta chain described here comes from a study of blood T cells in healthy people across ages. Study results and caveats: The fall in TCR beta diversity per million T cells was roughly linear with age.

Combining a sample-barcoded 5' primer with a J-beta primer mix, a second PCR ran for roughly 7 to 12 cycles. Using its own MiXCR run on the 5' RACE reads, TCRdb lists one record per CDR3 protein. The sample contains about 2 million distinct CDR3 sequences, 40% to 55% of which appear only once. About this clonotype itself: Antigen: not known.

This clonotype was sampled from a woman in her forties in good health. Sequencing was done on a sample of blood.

CDR3 sequence (DNA): TGCGCCAGCAGTCGGGGGGCGGACATTCAGTACTTC. It encodes CASSRGADIQYF. The chain couples TRBV5-1 to TRBJ2-4; D is perhaps TRBD2 (7 bases). This CDR3 comprises 12 residues. Deletions cut 5 bases from V and 8 bases from J, with 11 bases between. CDR1 and CDR2 (germline): SGHRS, YFSETQ.